This T cell receptor beta chain stems from a study of blood T cells in healthy people across ages. Study-wide results and limits: Unknown CMV status may confound age-related changes in expanded clones. Using unsorted PBMCs precluded a conclusive naive versus antigen-experienced comparison.

A minimum of 5.5 micrograms of total RNA was extracted per sample. With regard to this clonotype: Its antigen is unidentified. A read error is possible here, since a much larger clone lies one base away.

The authors ran a second PCR of about 7 to 11 cycles using a sample-barcoded 5' primer and a J-beta primer mix. Each CDR3 protein is one row after TCRdb ran MiXCR on the 5' RACE reads. The sample comprises 1.5 million to 2 million distinct CDR3 sequences, 28% of which are singletons, and 7.7% rests with the top ten. This CDR3 region has 15 residues. V was cut by 6 bases and J by 11 bases, with 20 bases left in between. The sequence was obtained from a woman in her 30s in good health. The chain links TRBV12-3 or TRBV12-4 to TRBJ1-6, with D uncertain. The sample consisted of blood. The CDR3 DNA sequence: TGTGCCAGCAGCAAAAGGACGGACGCCGGGCCACCCCTCCACTTT. Translating gives CASSKRTDAGPPLHF.